This passage covers 15 T cell receptor beta chains from one sample sequenced in a study of T cell responses to AZD1222 COVID-19 vaccine. Clones were read by immunoSEQ multiplex PCR, and TCRdb kept only the in-frame ones, dropping some. The sample lists approximately 150,000 clones, 85% to 95% occurring once. The sample in question was peripheral blood, obtained on day 0 of AZD1222 vaccination. The source of these receptors is an adult in good health.

This chain links TRBV5-6 with TRBJ2-3; tentatively, D is TRBD1 (6 bases). The V end lost 4 bases, the J end lost 0 bases, and 15 bases lay between the germline ends. Germline loops: CDR1 SGHDT, CDR2 YYEEEE. The length of the CDR3 is 16 residues. For the CDR3, the DNA is TGTGCCAGCAGCCTCGGGACATCTATGAGCACAGATACGCAGTATTTT. Its protein is CASSLGTSMSTDTQYF.

The chain joins TRBV7-9 to TRBJ2-2, with 8 bases aligning to TRBD1. Looked up from germline, CDR1 is SEHNR and CDR2 is FQNEAQ (reference sequence). V lost 5 bases, J lost 5 bases, and 4 bases stayed unmatched. The length of the CDR3 is 14 residues. The CDR3 bases are TGTGCCAGCAGCCCCAGGACAGGGACCGGGGAGCTGTTTTTT. Translated: CASSPRTGTGELFF.

V usage is TRBV11-2 and J usage is TRBJ2-7; tentative D call: TRBD2 (7 bases). Germline lookup yields CDR1 SGHAT and CDR2 FQNNGV. V was shortened by 0 bases and J by 1 base, with 13 bases between the two germline ends. This CDR3 contains 16 residues. The CDR3 nucleotides are TGTGCCAGCAGCTTAGATGGAGGGGGACTATCCTACGAGCAGTACGTC. Its translation is CASSLDGGGLSYEQYV.

This sequence joins TRBV7-9 and TRBJ2-3; D might be TRBD2 (6 bases). In germline, CDR1 is SEHNR, CDR2 FQNEAQ (reference sequence). The CDR3 is 16 residues long. The V gene lost 0 bases and the J gene lost 4 bases, with 14 bases spanning the gap. CDR3 sequence (DNA): TGTGCCAGCAGCTTAGCGCCGGGCGGGGTCGCAGATACGCAGTATTTT. Its translation: CASSLAPGGVADTQYF.

V and J are TRBV5-1 and TRBJ2-2; the match to TRBD1 covers 7 bases. There are 14 residues in the CDR3. The germline V gene encodes CDR1 SGHRS and CDR2 YFSETQ. The J segment lost 3 bases and the V segment lost 4 bases, leaving 3 bases of the junction unmatched. As DNA, the CDR3 is TGCGCCAGCAGCAGGGGGCAGGACACCGGGGAGCTGTTTTTT. The encoded protein is CASSRGQDTGELFF.

J is TRBJ1-5 and V is TRBV2; weak D call: TRBD1 (5 bases). The ends were cut back, 7 bases at V and 4 bases at J, with 14 bases in the middle. This CDR3 contains 14 residues. Germline assignment: CDR1 SNHLY and CDR2 FYNNEI. CDR3 sequence reads: CASTGRVPNQPQHF. The CDR3, as DNA: TGTGCCAGCACTGGCAGGGTCCCTAATCAGCCCCAGCATTTT.

The chain carries TRBV6-2 or TRBV6-3 and TRBJ2-5; D unresolved. Germline lookup yields CDR1 MNHEY and CDR2 SVGEGT. The CDR3 has 13 residues. Trimming left V 5 bases short and J 7 bases short, with 14 bases between. The CDR3: CASSPQESGTQYF. The CDR3 DNA is TGTGCCAGCAGTCCGCAGGAGTCGGGGACCCAGTACTTC.

CDR3 DNA sequence: TGTGCCTGGAGTGTACTCTGGGGTTCACCCCTCCACTTT. Its translation is CAWSVLWGSPLHF. V and J are TRBV30 and TRBJ1-6; D unclear. The CDR3 sequence is 13 residues long. Looked up from germline, CDR1 is GTSNPN and CDR2 is SVGIG (reference sequence). With 0 bases removed from V and 9 bases from J, the gap between germline ends came to 9 bases.

This clone has a single count. The J gene is TRBJ1-2, the V gene TRBV19, with TRBD1 matching 11 bases. The CDR3 covers 14 residues. V dropped 9 bases and J dropped 5; count of bases not matched to a gene: 8. The germline CDR1 and CDR2 sequences are LNHDA and SQIVND (reference sequence). The CDR3 protein is CARRGQGASYGYTF. CDR3 sequence (DNA): TGTGCCAGAAGAGGACAGGGGGCAAGTTATGGCTACACCTTC.

V usage is TRBV29-1 and J usage is TRBJ1-1; weak D call: TRBD1 (5 bases). Deletions cut 7 bases from V and 8 bases from J, with 14 bases between. The CDR3 runs to 11 residues. CDR1 and CDR2 (germline): SQVTM, ANQGSEA. The CDR3 spells CSASEGSEAFF. The CDR3 DNA is TGCAGCGCCTCGGAGGGGTCGGAAGCTTTCTTT.

V gene TRBV2 combines with J gene TRBJ2-5; D is unresolved. Trimming cost V 3 bases and J 2 bases, with 10 bases left between them. Germline-derived CDR1 and CDR2 are SNHLY and FYNNEI. This CDR3 has 14 amino acids. The CDR3 region has the DNA TGTGCCAGCAGTGAGTCGACTGGACAAGAGACCCAGTACTTC. It specifies CASSESTGQETQYF.

The CDR3 coding sequence is TGTGCCAGCAGCCACTTACTTGCCCGGGCCCTAGGCAACTATGGCTACACCTTC. Encoded protein: CASSHLLARALGNYGYTF. The chain links TRBV3-1 (or the pseudogene TRBV3-2) to TRBJ1-2; no reliable D call. Germline V gives CDR1 LGHDT, CDR2 YNNKEL (reference sequence). Trimming left V 3 bases short and J 2 bases short, with 22 bases between. The CDR3 sequence is 18 residues long.

The chain combines TRBV19 with TRBJ2-1; 9 nucleotides line up with TRBD1. V dropped 4 bases and J dropped 7; count of bases not matched to a gene: 5. The CDR3 is 14 residues long. The germline V gene encodes CDR1 LNHDA and CDR2 SQIVND (reference sequence). The CDR3 spells CASSRGTGNNEQFF. The CDR3 DNA sequence: TGTGCCAGTAGTAGAGGGACAGGGAATAATGAGCAGTTCTTC. Variable domain in full (rest from reference TRBV19 and TRBJ2-1): DGGITQSPKYLFRKEGQNVTLSCEQNLNHDAMYWYRQDPGQGLRLIYYSQIVNDFQKGDIAEGYSVSREKKESFPLTVTSAQKNPTAFYLCASSRGTGNNEQFFGPGTRLTVL.

V usage is TRBV3-1 (or the pseudogene TRBV3-2) and J usage is TRBJ2-1; 8 bases align to TRBD2. This CDR3 spans 14 amino acids. Germline trimming cut 5 bases from V and 8 bases from J; bases unmatched to any gene: 8. CDR1 is LGHDT, CDR2 YNNKEL, per germline (reference sequence). As DNA, the CDR3 is TGTGCCAGCAGCTTTAGCGGGAACCGGGATGAGCAGTTCTTC. It encodes CASSFSGNRDEQFF.

This rearrangement joins TRBV6-5 to TRBJ1-2; possibly TRBD1 for D (5 bases). The germline gives CDR1 MNHEY, CDR2 SVGAGI. This CDR3 comprises 14 residues. Trimming took 2 bases from V and 2 from J, leaving 9 bases between them. This chain's CDR3 is CASSYGAGNYGYTF. The CDR3 bases are TGTGCCAGCAGTTACGGCGCAGGGAACTATGGCTACACCTTC.